This TCR beta chain was observed in a study of shared clonotypes between healthy human individuals (dated by TCRdb to 2020 to 2021). At the level of the whole study: A couple of women and a few men aged 18 to 49 years were included in the cohort. Per donor, three plates each were used for CD4 naive and CD4 memory, two for CD8 naive, and one for CD8 memory. To estimate repertoire size and how much clonotype sharing occurs between individuals, the study deeply sequenced the blood TCR repertoires of 4 to 6 healthy adults. To increase sequencing depth and limit assay-specific biases, TCR repertoire library preparation and sequencing were carried out by different laboratories using diverse techniques. Per donor, leukapheresis produced somewhere between about 0.9 and 9.5 billion PBMCs. What the study reported, not specific to this receptor: The genetic and exposure-history diversity represented was limited by the small number of donors. Incomplete sequencing was indicated by rarefaction of sorted-subset datasets, despite the large sequencing depth. Sharing across several donors was observed for roughly 5% of naive CD4, less than 4% of naive CD8, about 2.3% of memory CD4, and around 0.4% of memory CD8 clonotypes. Based on pairwise subsampling, the degree of clonotype sharing among donors was expected to be affected by sequencing depth. Sampling was restricted to blood, and TCR repertoires in tissues likely differ from the TCR repertoires found in blood. Naive subsets generally had larger estimated clonotype richness than memory subsets. Compared with non-shared clonotypes, clonotypes shared by all four sorted-subset donors had higher generation probabilities.

A word on this clone: Its antigen specificity is not known. No base quality values were provided; no much bigger clone lies one nucleotide off.

Using the deep immunoSEQ assay, TCR CDR3 regions were amplified from genomic DNA by multiplex PCR. For each cell subset, the extracted genomic DNA was distributed evenly across all wells of several immunoSEQ 96-well plates, and each plate served as one replicate. Each replicate PCR for sorted subsets received 200 ng genomic DNA, equal to tens of thousands of T cell genomes. Purified libraries were quantified with a Qubit 3.0 fluorometer, sized on a Bioanalyzer 2100, and re-quantified with the KAPA Library Quantification kit. Every immunoSEQ 96-well plate was sequenced on a separate single-read 150-cycle Illumina NextSeq 550 flow cell. The source study handled its data this way. Because the immunoSEQ output held only junctional sequences and lacked quality scores, the filtering could not match the filtering applied to full-length reads. Sequences were annotated with PyIR, a Python wrapper for IgBLAST v1.9, and V/J genes and CDR3 were assigned using IMGT germline references. Any read was removed if the V/J assignment was weak (E-value above 1e-6), the CDR3 was missing, or the read contained stop codons, out-of-frame junctions, or ambiguous translated residues. V3J clonotypes were defined as sequences sharing an identical inferred V gene, J gene, and CDR3 amino acid sequence. The percentage overlap between two repertoires was calculated by dividing the number of shared unique clonotypes by the size of the smaller repertoire. Three approaches were used to assess repertoire richness: RTK rarefaction, the Chao1 estimator, and Recon v2.1 estimates of unobserved clonotypes. Generation probabilities for all TCRbeta clonotypes obtained by the gDNA method from several donors were computed using OLGA. TCRdb retrieved this table from immuneACCESS and kept in-frame rearrangements only. Not all clones are present; in checked studies, unresolved V genes account for under half, and no reason is known for the remainder. V and J calls and clone size are copied from that table; D and trimming were computed from the DNA. The sample table lists 2 million to 2.5 million clones, more than 85% of them with a count of one. The ten largest clones add up to approximately 0.35% of the sample.

Donors were healthy HIV-negative adults with no recently reported acute infections or vaccinations. Every donor was a Caucasian adult living in Nashville, Tennessee, USA. Magnetic negative selection was used to enrich CD4+ T cells, after which naive cells were positively selected on CD45RA and the negative fraction became the memory subset. Blood was obtained by leukapheresis, after which PBMCs were separated by Ficoll-Histopaque density gradient centrifugation and cryopreserved in liquid nitrogen vapor phase. Analytical flow cytometry was used to check the purity and quantity of every magnetically sorted T cell population. Each sorted fraction had its genomic DNA isolated and then quantified by UV absorbance on a Nanodrop 2000c. The CDR3 starts with the cysteine, ends with the phenylalanine, and has 18 residues. Here the CDR3 DNA is all that survives: 54 bases in frame from base 1. CDR1 SGDLS and CDR2 YYNGEE are derived from the germline V gene. The trim is 0 bases for V and 2 bases for J, with a gap of 20 bases between the germline ends.

The sequence came from a man aged 18 to 29 in good health. Some clones in this sample may be carry-over from other donors' samples. Sequencing was performed on naive CD4+ T cells from PBMCs. This specimen's cell subset or site label, interpreted: CD45RA+ positively selected. The chain joins TRBV9 to TRBJ2-5; TRBD1 is a possible D gene, resting on 6 matching bases. The CDR3 has the sequence CASSVGSGTFLTQETQYF. The bases are TGTGCCAGCAGCGTAGGAAGTGGGACATTCCTTACACAAGAGACCCAGTACTTC.